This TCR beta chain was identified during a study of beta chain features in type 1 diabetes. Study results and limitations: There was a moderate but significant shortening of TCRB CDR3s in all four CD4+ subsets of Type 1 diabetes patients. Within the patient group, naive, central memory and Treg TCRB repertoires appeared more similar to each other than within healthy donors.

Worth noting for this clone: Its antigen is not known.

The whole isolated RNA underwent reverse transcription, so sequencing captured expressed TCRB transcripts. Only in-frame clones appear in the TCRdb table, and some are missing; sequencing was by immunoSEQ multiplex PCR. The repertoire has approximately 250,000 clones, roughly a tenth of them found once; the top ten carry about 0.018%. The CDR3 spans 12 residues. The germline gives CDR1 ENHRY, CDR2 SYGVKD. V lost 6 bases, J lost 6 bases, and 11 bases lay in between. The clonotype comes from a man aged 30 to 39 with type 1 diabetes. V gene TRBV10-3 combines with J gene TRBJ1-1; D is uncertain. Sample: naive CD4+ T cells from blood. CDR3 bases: TGTGCCATCAGCCCCGGTCTAGCTGAAGCTTTCTTT. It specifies CAISPGLAEAFF.